This T cell receptor (beta chain) was recorded in a study of blood T cell repertoires in COVID-19 (dated by TCRdb to about 2020). With regard to the full study: Samples covering the acute and convalescent phases of COVID-19 were provided by collaborators in the United States, Italy and Spain. A de-identified subject ID, COVID-19 status, age in years and sex were almost always included in the sample metadata. Subjects who had been exposed to COVID-19, were actively infected with it, or had recovered from it provided the deeply sampled blood TCRbeta repertoires that made up the dataset. The repertoires were made available in a free public database intended to serve as a resource for research on the immune response to SARS-CoV-2. The material from the prospective study consisted of cDNA or gDNA derived from T cells, B-cell-depleted T cells, or PBMCs. HLA class I and class II types, where available, came from metadata supplied by the sample provider rather than from assay-based typing. Samples were obtained from the ongoing ImmuneRACE study (first 160 participants) and from about 1,300 subjects provided by 6 global collaborators.

TCRbeta CDR3 regions were amplified from genomic DNA by means of the immunoSEQ Assay, a bias-controlled multiplex PCR. The authors' pipeline ran thus. The number of nucleated cells in each sample was estimated by amplification of reference gene primers within the assay. To quantify the absolute abundance of each unique TCRbeta CDR3 rearrangement, sequence reads were collapsed and filtered. For each sample, productive Simpson clonality was calculated by taking the square root of Simpson's diversity index across productive rearrangements. The source is immuneACCESS, and TCRdb retained only in-frame sequences with V and J called. Part of the clones is not carried over; for the studies checked, unresolved V genes explain less than half of this, and the remainder is unexplained. Clone size and V and J calls were adopted from that table, with D and trimming inferred from the DNA. For this sample there are 240,000 or so clones; roughly 80% appear just once. Around 3.5% of the sample lies in the top ten.

Concerning this clone: Its antigen remains unidentified. Base quality data are lacking; no much larger clone is found one base away.

Whole blood was collected in K2EDTA tubes by collaborating institutions according to the institutions' own protocols. For TCRbeta analysis, collaborators shipped samples as frozen whole blood, isolated PBMCs, or DNA extracted from either of those sample types. V is pared back by 6 bases and J by 4 bases, with 12 bases lying between the germline termini. Counted from cysteine to phenylalanine, this CDR3 has 13 amino acids. This entry keeps only the CDR3 DNA: 39 bases, framed from base 1. The paper as a whole reports these results and caveats: The quantity of clinical and demographic metadata differed by source and by participant and was supplied without curation.

The TCR originated in a young woman with acute or convalescent COVID-19. Sequenced sample: peripheral blood. The V and J genes are TRBV12-3 or TRBV12-4 and TRBJ1-2; TRBD1 is perhaps the D gene, given 6 matching bases. The CDR3 region: CASSLDRTYGYTF. DNA sequence: TGTGCCAGCAGCCTCGACAGGACCTATGGCTACACCTTC.